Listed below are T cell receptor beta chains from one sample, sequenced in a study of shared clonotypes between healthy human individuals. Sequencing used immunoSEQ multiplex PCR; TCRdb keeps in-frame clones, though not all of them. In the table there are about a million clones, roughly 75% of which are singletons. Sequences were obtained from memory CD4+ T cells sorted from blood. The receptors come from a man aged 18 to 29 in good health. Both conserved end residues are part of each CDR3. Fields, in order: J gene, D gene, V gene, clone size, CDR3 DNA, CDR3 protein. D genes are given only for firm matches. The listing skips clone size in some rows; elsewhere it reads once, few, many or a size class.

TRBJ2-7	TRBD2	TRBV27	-	TGTGCCAGCAGACCACCCCGGGGGGCTAGCGGGACCTACGAGCAGTACTTC	CASRPPRGASGTYEQYF
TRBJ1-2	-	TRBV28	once	TGTGCCAGCAGTTTAGACAGAAACTATGGCTACACCTTC	CASSLDRNYGYTF
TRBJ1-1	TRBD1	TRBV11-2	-	TGTGCCAGCAGCTCCTTACAGGGGATGCGAGCTTTCTTT	CASSSLQGMRAFF
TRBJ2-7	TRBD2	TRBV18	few	TGTGCCAGCTCACTTACTAGCGGGGCTACCTACGAGCAGTACTTC	CASSLTSGATYEQYF
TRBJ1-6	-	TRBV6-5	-	TGTGCCAGCAGTTACGAGGCGGGGGTCGGTTCACCCCTCCACTTT	CASSYEAGVGSPLHF
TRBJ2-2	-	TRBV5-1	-	TGCGCCAGCAGCTTGGATCGGGGGCTGAACACCGGGGAGCTGTTTTTT	CASSLDRGLNTGELFF
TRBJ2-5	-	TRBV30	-	TGTGCCTGGAGTGTACGTGCAGCCCAAGAGACCCAGTACTTC	CAWSVRAAQETQYF
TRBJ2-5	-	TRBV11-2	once	TGTGCCAGCAGCGGCCCGGGGCGAGAGACCCAGTACTTC	CASSGPGRETQYF
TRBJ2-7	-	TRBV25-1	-	TGTGCCAGCAGTAGGGGGACGGCATCTACCTACGAGCAGTACTTC	CASSRGTASTYEQYF
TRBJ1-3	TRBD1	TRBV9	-	TGTGCCAGCAGCGGCGGACAGGGGGCGAGGCGCTCTGGAAACACCATATATTTT	CASSGGQGARRSGNTIYF
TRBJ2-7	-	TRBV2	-	TGTGCCAGCAGGGGGGACACGAAGTCCTACGAGCAGTACTTC	CASRGDTKSYEQYF
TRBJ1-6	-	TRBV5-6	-	TGTGCCAGCAGCCGAGACCTCGCCGCTTATAATTCACCCCTCCACTTT	CASSRDLAAYNSPLHF
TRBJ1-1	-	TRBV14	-	TGTGCCAGCAGCCCCGGGCCCTTCCAACAAGCTTTCTTT	CASSPGPFQQAFF
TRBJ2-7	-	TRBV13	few	TGTGCCAGCAGCTTAGGCTCGCGACCGGCCTCCAACTACGAGCAGTACTTC	CASSLGSRPASNYEQYF
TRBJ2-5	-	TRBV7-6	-	TGTGCCAGCAGCTTAGCCCCCGGGAGCGCGTACCAAGAGACCCAGTACTTC	CASSLAPGSAYQETQYF
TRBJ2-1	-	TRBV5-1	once	TGCGCCAGCAGCTTGGATCCCGGAAACAATGAGCAGTTCTTC	CASSLDPGNNEQFF